This T cell receptor (beta chain) came from a study of OX40 agonist ivuxolimab in advanced cancers. The CDR3 has 14 residues. CDR1 and CDR2 from the germline V gene are MDHEN and SYDVKM. V trimming: 6 bases; J trimming: 3 bases; junction bases outside the gene matches: 7. The repertoire was sequenced with immunoSEQ multiplex PCR; TCRdb's copy has only in-frame clones and lacks some. The sample lists about 90,000 clones, roughly 91% occurring once. Drawing of blood for sampling happened at baseline, at cycle 4 day 1, and at cycle 7 day 1. Sample: CD4+ or CD8+ T cells sorted from blood, taken in a trial of the OX40 agonist ivuxolimab. V and J are TRBV28 and TRBJ1-1; 7 nucleotides agree with TRBD1. The source is an adult with an advanced solid tumor such as melanoma, head and neck, liver or kidney cancer. The CDR3, as DNA: TGTGCCAGCAGCCCGACAGGGTCGGACACTGAAGCTTTCTTT. It codes for CASSPTGSDTEAFF.